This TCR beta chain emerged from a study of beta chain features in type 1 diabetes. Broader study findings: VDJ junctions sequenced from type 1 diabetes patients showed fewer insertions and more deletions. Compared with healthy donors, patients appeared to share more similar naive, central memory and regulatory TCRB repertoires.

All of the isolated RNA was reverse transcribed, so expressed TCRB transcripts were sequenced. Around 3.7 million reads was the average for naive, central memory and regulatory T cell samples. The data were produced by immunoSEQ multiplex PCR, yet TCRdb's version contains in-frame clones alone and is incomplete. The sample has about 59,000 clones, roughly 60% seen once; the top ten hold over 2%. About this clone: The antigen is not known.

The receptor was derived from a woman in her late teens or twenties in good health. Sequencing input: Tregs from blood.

The CDR3 spells CASSRQGLNTEAFF. As DNA, the CDR3 is TGCGCCAGCAGCCGACAGGGGTTGAACACTGAAGCTTTCTTT. This sequence joins TRBV4-3 and TRBJ1-1; TRBD1 matches at 8 bases. This CDR3 contains 14 residues. Germline V lookup: CDR1 LGHNA, CDR2 YSLEER. V shed 4 bases and J 0 bases; nucleotides not matched to a gene: 1.